One sample yielded the 30 T cell receptor beta chains listed below, sequenced in a study of T cell changes during pregnancy in multiple sclerosis (dated by TCRdb to the late 2010s). Library prep was done by the immunoSEQ multiplex PCR assay. TCRdb stores this immuneACCESS table with in-frame sequences only. Part of the clones is absent; in the studies checked, under half of the shortfall reflects unresolved V genes, and no reason is known for the rest. The table for this sample lists about 22,000 clones; around nine tenths of them were counted only once. The top ten clonotypes cover around 0.96% of the sample. This sample comprised CD4+ T cells from peripheral blood mononuclear cells, obtained in the second trimester of pregnancy. The origin of the receptors is a female donor in good health, enrolled as a control in a pregnancy study.

This chain joins TRBV6-5 and TRBJ1-2, with 8 positions matching TRBD1. The CDR3 has 14 residues. Germline V gene data show CDR1 as MNHEY and CDR2 as SVGAGI. Germline trimming cut 6 bases from V and 8 bases from J; bases unmatched to any gene: 11. In nucleotides, the CDR3 is TGTGCCAGCAGCCAGGGACAGGCCGTGGGGGGCTACACCTTC. It yields the protein CASSQGQAVGGYTF.

This sequence joins TRBV5-1 and TRBJ1-3, with D perhaps TRBD1 (6 bases). The germline V and J ends were trimmed by 4 bases and 2 bases, with 13 bases remaining between them. Germline-derived CDR1 and CDR2 are SGHRS and YFSETQ. The CDR3 is 15 residues long. In DNA, the CDR3 is TGCGCCAGCAGCCTATCCGGGACAACTGGAAACACCATATATTTT. This codes for CASSLSGTTGNTIYF.

This sequence joins TRBV6-5 and TRBJ2-5, with a tentative D call TRBD2 (6 bases). The V gene lost 7 bases and the J gene lost 5 bases, with 8 bases spanning the gap. CDR1 MNHEY and CDR2 SVGAGI come from the germline V gene. The CDR3 extends over 11 amino acids. The CDR3 coding sequence is TGTGCCAGCATCCGGGGGGAGACCCAGTACTTC. Encoded protein: CASIRGETQYF.

The chain combines TRBV5-1 with TRBJ2-4, with a weak D call TRBD2 (5 bases). Trimming stripped 0 bases from V and 5 bases from J, with 6 bases between. Germline assignment: CDR1 SGHRS and CDR2 YFSETQ. There are 13 residues in the CDR3. For the CDR3, the DNA is TGCGCCAGCAGCTTGGACGGGGAAAACATTCAGTACTTC. It specifies CASSLDGENIQYF.

This chain joins TRBV6-6 and TRBJ1-1, with TRBD1 matching 7 bases. CDR3 length: 13 amino acids. Trimming took 2 bases from V and 4 from J; bases not matched to a gene: 1. Germline CDR1 is MNHNY and CDR2 is SVGAGI (reference sequence). The CDR3 region is CASSYQGGTEAFF. In DNA form, the CDR3 reads TGTGCCAGCAGTTACCAGGGGGGCACTGAAGCTTTCTTT.

The rearrangement uses TRBV29-1 and TRBJ1-2, with TRBD1 as a possible D gene (5 bases). The CDR3 has 12 residues. Trimming left V 4 bases short and J 4 bases short, with 10 bases between. Germline loops: CDR1 SQVTM, CDR2 ANQGSEA. The CDR3 nucleotides are TGCAGCGTTGTCGGGGGTCTCTATGGCTACACCTTC. It yields the protein CSVVGGLYGYTF.

CDR3: CASRYSPSNEQFF. DNA for the CDR3: TGTGCCAGTAGATATAGCCCTTCCAATGAGCAGTTCTTC. V is TRBV19 and J is TRBJ2-1; no clear D gene. CDR3 size: 13 residues. The germline CDR1 and CDR2 sequences are LNHDA and SQIVND (reference sequence). V lost 6 bases, J lost 6 bases, and 12 bases lay in between. Looking up the rest from reference TRBV19 and TRBJ2-1 gives the full variable domain: DGGITQSPKYLFRKEGQNVTLSCEQNLNHDAMYWYRQDPGQGLRLIYYSQIVNDFQKGDIAEGYSVSREKKESFPLTVTSAQKNPTAFYLCASRYSPSNEQFFGPGTRLTVL.

The V and J genes are TRBV5-6 and TRBJ2-5; D is undetermined. Germline CDR1 reads SGHDT; CDR2 reads YYEEEE. V lost 1 base and J 2 bases, leaving 6 bases between the germline ends. There are 13 residues in the CDR3. CDR3 coding DNA: TGTGCCAGCAGCTTGCGTATACAAGAGACCCAGTACTTC. It translates to CASSLRIQETQYF. The complete variable domain, with remaining parts taken from reference TRBV5-6 and TRBJ2-5, reads DAGVTQSPTHLIKTRGQQVTLRCSPKSGHDTVSWYQQALGQGPQFIFQYYEEEERQRGNFPDRFSGHQFPNYSSELNVNALLLGDSALYLCASSLRIQETQYFGPGTRLLVL.

This rearrangement joins TRBV5-1 to TRBJ2-5; TRBD1 agrees at 7 bases. The CDR3 consists of 14 residues. With 4 bases clipped from V and 5 bases from J, the junction kept 8 bases outside the gene matches. Germline CDR1 SGHRS, CDR2 YFSETQ. The CDR3 loop is CASSRPDRVETQYF. The CDR3 nucleotides read TGCGCCAGCAGCCGCCCCGACAGGGTTGAGACCCAGTACTTC.

This clone appeared a single time. This chain connects TRBV6-1 to TRBJ1-4; D remains ambiguous. The CDR3 runs to 13 residues. CDR1 MNHNS and CDR2 SASEGT come from the germline V gene. Trimming took off 10 bases at V and 9 bases at J, with 18 bases between the two ends. The CDR3: CATWASEVKKLFF. The CDR3 DNA sequence: TGTGCCACCTGGGCCTCGGAGGTGAAAAAACTGTTTTTT.

In DNA, the CDR3 is TGTGCCAGCACCCAGCGGACGGTCGGATTCACTGAAGCTTTCTTT. This encodes CASTQRTVGFTEAFF. The rearrangement links TRBV6-5 to TRBJ1-1; unclear D gene. The CDR3 sequence is 15 residues long. The germline V and J ends were trimmed by 7 bases and 4 bases, with 19 bases remaining between them. Germline CDR1 reads MNHEY; CDR2 reads SVGAGI.

This chain joins TRBV18 and TRBJ2-3, with TRBD2 matching 7 bases. The junction had 8 bases not matched to a gene; V was cut back by 5 bases and J by 3 bases. Germline CDR1 KGHSH, CDR2 LQKENI. CDR3 size: 15 residues. The CDR3 spells CASSTRGGGTDTQYF. The CDR3 region has the DNA TGTGCCAGCTCAACCCGAGGCGGGGGAACAGATACGCAGTATTTT.

This chain links TRBV5-6 with TRBJ1-2; D uncertain. The V end lost 0 bases, the J end lost 4 bases, and 13 bases lay between the germline ends. The CDR3 extends over 15 amino acids. Germline-derived CDR1 and CDR2 are SGHDT and YYEEEE. This CDR3 is CASSLGSVIGYGYTF. CDR3 nucleotides: TGTGCCAGCAGCTTGGGTTCGGTAATCGGCTATGGCTACACCTTC.

This clone has only a few counts. V gene TRBV4-2 combines with J gene TRBJ1-1; D is ambiguous. The V gene's germline CDR1 is LGHNA and CDR2 YNFKEQ. Trimming stripped 4 bases from V and 2 bases from J, with 11 bases between. The CDR3 runs 14 residues. As DNA, the CDR3 is TGTGCCAGCAGCCGAGCGGAGCTCAACACTGAAGCTTTCTTT. Its protein is CASSRAELNTEAFF.

The genes are TRBV5-4 and TRBJ2-2, with D possibly matching TRBD1 (5 bases). The CDR3 loop spans 16 amino acids. CDR1 and CDR2 (germline): SGHNT, YYREEE (reference sequence). The germline V and J ends were trimmed by 0 bases and 2 bases, with 11 bases remaining between them. In nucleotides, the CDR3 is TGTGCCAGCAGCTTGGGTACAGGTGCTAACACCGGGGAGCTGTTTTTT. Translating it yields CASSLGTGANTGELFF.

This clone was seen a handful of times. The V call is TRBV19, the J call TRBJ2-1; the match to TRBD2 covers 11 bases. The CDR3 length is 16 residues. Per germline, CDR1 LNHDA and CDR2 SQIVND (reference sequence). The J segment lost 9 bases and the V segment lost 5 bases, leaving 12 bases of the junction unmatched. Here the CDR3 reads CASSPWLAGGSSEQFF. CDR3 in DNA: TGTGCCAGTAGTCCCTGGCTAGCGGGAGGCTCGAGTGAGCAGTTCTTC.

The CDR3 coding sequence is TGTGCCAGCAGCGTACCGGGGGCCTACAATGAGCAGTTCTTC. This gives the protein CASSVPGAYNEQFF. The V gene is TRBV9, the J gene TRBJ2-1; tentatively, D is TRBD2 (6 bases). This CDR3 region has 14 residues. Trimming left V 1 base short and J 2 bases short, with 7 bases between. CDR1 is SGDLS, CDR2 YYNGEE, per germline.

The V gene is TRBV14, the J gene TRBJ1-2, with a tentative D call TRBD1 (5 bases). Germline V gene lookup returns CDR1 SGHDN and CDR2 FVKESK. V lost 0 bases and J lost 5, with 16 bases in between. The length of the CDR3 is 16 residues. DNA of the CDR3: TGTGCCAGCAGCCAAGACGCCCGCAGGGATGAGTATGGCTACACCTTC. Translated, it gives CASSQDARRDEYGYTF.

The chain combines TRBV7-2 with TRBJ2-1, with D possibly being TRBD2 (6 bases). The CDR3 covers 15 residues. V was trimmed by 6 bases and J by 7 bases, leaving 19 bases between them. Germline CDR1 SGHTA, CDR2 FQGNSA. DNA for the CDR3: TGTGCCAGCAGGCCACCCGGGGGTTGGGGTAATGAGCAGTTCTTC. Amino acids: CASRPPGGWGNEQFF.

The chain employs TRBV25-1 and TRBJ2-2; weak D call: TRBD1 (5 bases). In germline, CDR1 is MGHDK, CDR2 SYGVNS. This CDR3 region has 14 residues. Trimming stripped 3 bases from V and 5 bases from J, with 10 bases between. The CDR3 DNA follows: TGTGCCAGCAGTGACAGGGTACCAACCGGGGAGCTGTTTTTT. Translating it yields CASSDRVPTGELFF.

The genes are TRBV5-1 and TRBJ1-5; 10 positions match TRBD1. V gave up 1 base and J gave up 5 bases; unmatched junction bases: 12. The CDR3 consists of 18 residues. Per germline, CDR1 SGHRS and CDR2 YFSETQ. For the CDR3, the DNA is TGCGCCAGCAGCTTGCCCCCAACCGAGGACAGGGGGGATCAGCCCCAGCATTTT. It translates to CASSLPPTEDRGDQPQHF.

This clone appeared a single time. This chain joins TRBV7-8 and TRBJ1-1; D perhaps matches TRBD1 (5 bases). V gave up 0 bases and J gave up 0 bases, with 23 bases separating them. The CDR3 is made up of 20 amino acids. Germline V CDR1 and CDR2: SGHVS, FQNEAQ. CDR3 in amino acids: CASSLASTLGKGGVNTEAFF. Written as DNA, the CDR3 is TGTGCCAGCAGCTTAGCTAGTACTCTGGGCAAGGGAGGGGTGAACACTGAAGCTTTCTTT.

This chain links TRBV5-1 with TRBJ2-3, with 7 bases matching TRBD2. Germline assignment: CDR1 SGHRS and CDR2 YFSETQ. With 1 base clipped from V and 1 base from J, the junction kept 0 bases outside the gene matches. The CDR3 spans 14 residues. The CDR3 nucleotides read TGCGCCAGCAGCTTGCTAGCGGGCACAGATACGCAGTATTTT. Encoded protein: CASSLLAGTDTQYF.

A few counts support this clone. The CDR3 DNA reads as TGTGCCAGTAGTAAGACGGTGACTATGAACACTGAAGCTTTCTTT. Translated: CASSKTVTMNTEAFF. The chain has TRBV19 and TRBJ1-1; D is undetermined. There are 15 residues in the CDR3. The germline V and J ends were trimmed by 4 bases and 0 bases, with 12 bases remaining between them. The V gene's germline CDR1 is LNHDA and CDR2 SQIVND (reference sequence).

The V call is TRBV19, the J call TRBJ2-5; 12 bases agree with TRBD1. V lost 5 bases to trimming and J lost 7 bases; unmatched junction nucleotides: 11. Germline V gene data show CDR1 as LNHDA and CDR2 as SQIVND (reference sequence). The CDR3 contains 16 residues. DNA for the CDR3: TGTGCCAGTAGTCCAACCGGGACAGGGGGCAAAGGGACCCAGTACTTC. Its translation is CASSPTGTGGKGTQYF.

The rearrangement joins TRBV7-2 to TRBJ2-7, with 10 nucleotides matching TRBD2. The CDR3 is made up of 15 amino acids. J was trimmed by 7 bases and V by 5 bases; bases with no gene match: 11. Germline values: CDR1 SGHTA, CDR2 FQGNSA. CDR3 sequence (DNA): TGTGCCAGCAGCCCCCAATTAGCGGGGGGTGGTGAGCAGTACTTC. Its protein product is CASSPQLAGGGEQYF.

A word on this clone: At one boundary the junction diverges from the germline segment, which might be a read error. CDR3 in DNA: TGTGCCAGCATTGAACAGGTCAATCAGCCCCAGCATTTT. As protein: CASIEQVNQPQHF. This chain connects TRBV6-1 to TRBJ1-5, with a weak D call TRBD1 (5 bases). In germline, CDR1 is MNHNS, CDR2 SASEGT. The CDR3 runs 13 residues.

This chain uses TRBV30 with TRBJ1-1, with D hard to call. V was pared by 7 bases and J by 1 base, with 7 bases between. Germline values: CDR1 GTSNPN, CDR2 SVGIG (reference sequence). CDR3 length: 11 amino acids. The CDR3 is CAYERNTEAFF. CDR3 DNA: TGTGCCTACGAGCGGAACACTGAAGCTTTCTTT.

The chain joins TRBV5-1 to TRBJ2-1; D is uncertain. V gave up 4 bases and J gave up 8 bases, with 7 bases separating them. The CDR3 runs to 11 residues. Germline CDR1 SGHRS, CDR2 YFSETQ. This CDR3 reads CASSEEYEQFF. The CDR3, as DNA: TGCGCCAGCAGCGAAGAGTATGAGCAGTTCTTC.

The genes are TRBV28 and TRBJ1-1, with a weak D call TRBD1 (5 bases). Trimming removed 6 bases from V and 7 bases from J, with 12 bases in between. Germline-derived CDR1 and CDR2 are MDHEN and SYDVKM. The CDR3 loop spans 12 amino acids. CDR3 amino acids: CASRRTIFEAFF. The DNA for the CDR3 is TGTGCCAGCAGGCGGACAATTTTTGAAGCTTTCTTT.